This T cell receptor beta chain was recovered during a study of shared clonotypes between healthy human individuals (dated by TCRdb to the early 2020s). Concerning the study at large: Two women and a few men aged 18 to 49 years were included in the cohort. For each donor, CD4 naive and CD4 memory were each run on three plates, CD8 naive on two plates, and CD8 memory on one plate. The study deeply sequenced blood TCR repertoires of five healthy adults to estimate repertoire size and the extent of clonotype sharing between individuals. To increase sequencing depth and limit assay-specific biases, TCR repertoire library preparation and sequencing were carried out by different laboratories using diverse techniques. Each donor's leukapheresis produced roughly between about 0.9 and 9.5 billion PBMCs. Broad study findings and their caveats: Because the study included only a small number of donors, the genetic and exposure-history diversity represented was limited. Sampling was restricted to blood, and TCR repertoires in tissue are likely to differ from TCR repertoires in blood. Pairwise subsampling led to the expectation that sequencing depth would affect the degree of clonotype sharing among donors. Even with the large sequencing depth, rarefaction of the sorted-subset datasets indicated that sequencing was incomplete. Estimated clonotype richness was generally larger for naive than for memory subsets. Higher generation probabilities were observed for clonotypes shared by all four sorted-subset donors than for non-shared clonotypes. Across a handful of donors, around 5% of naive CD4, 3.5% of naive CD8, under 2.5% of memory CD4, and about 0.44% of memory CD8 clonotypes were shared.

The donors were healthy, HIV-negative adults who had no recently reported acute infections or vaccinations. Every donor was a Caucasian adult living in Nashville, Tennessee, USA. CD4+ T cells were enriched by magnetic negative selection; naive cells were then positively selected on CD45RA, and the negative fraction formed the memory subset. Blood was collected by leukapheresis, and PBMCs were isolated by Ficoll-Histopaque density gradient centrifugation and then cryopreserved in liquid nitrogen vapor phase. Analytical flow cytometry was used to check the purity and quantity of every magnetically sorted T cell population. Each sorted fraction had its genomic DNA isolated and then quantified by UV absorbance on a Nanodrop 2000c. Using the deep immunoSEQ assay, TCR CDR3 regions were amplified from genomic DNA by multiplex PCR. Genomic DNA extracted from each cell subset was distributed evenly over all wells of several immunoSEQ 96-well plates, and each plate served as one replicate. For sorted subsets, roughly 200 ng of genomic DNA, equivalent to some 30,000 T cell genomes, went into each replicate PCR. Purified libraries were measured with a Qubit 3.0 fluorometer, size-checked on a Bioanalyzer 2100, and measured again with the KAPA Library Quantification kit. Each immunoSEQ 96-well plate was sequenced on its own single-read 150-cycle Illumina NextSeq 550 flow cell. In the source study's methods: The immunoSEQ output contained only junctional sequences without quality scores, so filtering could not match that applied to full-length reads. Sequences were annotated with PyIR, a Python wrapper for IgBLAST v1.9, using IMGT germline references to assign V/J genes and CDR3. Reads with weak V/J assignments (E-value above 1e-6), missing CDR3, stop codons, out-of-frame junctions, or ambiguous translated residues were removed. V3J clonotypes were defined as sequences sharing an identical inferred V gene, J gene, and CDR3 amino acid sequence. Percentage overlap between repertoires was calculated by dividing the number of shared unique clonotypes by the size of the smaller repertoire. Three approaches were used to assess repertoire richness: RTK rarefaction, the Chao1 estimator, and Recon v2.1 estimates of unobserved clonotypes. For all TCRbeta clonotypes obtained by the gDNA method from four donors, generation probabilities were computed with OLGA. As stored in TCRdb, this immuneACCESS dataset retains in-frame rearrangements with V and J assigned. A fraction of the clones does not appear; measured against another copy, unresolved V genes explain less than half of the discrepancy, and the remainder lacks a known reason. V and J calls and clone size are given by that table; D and trimming were obtained from the DNA. Within this sample are 550,000 to 700,000 clones, with around 73% of them counted one time only. The ten most abundant clones make up 1.5% to 2% of the sample.

Trimmed from V: 5 bases; trimmed from J: 4 bases; junction bases lacking a gene match: 8. The CDR3, from cysteine to phenylalanine, totals 16 residues. Kept here is only the CDR3 DNA, which spans 48 bases and is read in frame from base 1. CDR1 and CDR2 (SSHAT, FNYEAQ) derive from the germline V gene (reference sequence). Remarks on this clone: This clone's antigen is unknown. Nothing much larger sits one base from this clone, and base qualities are not available.

The origin of this receptor is a woman in her 30s in good health. Sequencing was performed on memory CD4+ T cells sorted from blood. The cell subset or site label of this sample denotes: CD45RA-negative fraction. The chain employs TRBV7-7 and TRBJ2-2, with TRBD2 matching 9 junction bases. The CDR3 region has the sequence CASSLGTSPLTGELFF. The bases read TGTGCCAGCAGCCTTGGGACTAGCCCTCTCACCGGGGAGCTGTTTTTT.